The clone carrying this TCR beta chain appeared a single time. This record belongs to a study of technical replicates of blood from several donors. Sequenced by immunoSEQ multiplex PCR; TCRdb stores in-frame clones only, minus some. The data show some 66,000 clones, roughly 98% seen once. CDR3 size: 17 residues. V lost 9 bases, J lost 7 bases, and 31 bases lay in between. Germline CDR1 and CDR2: WSHSY and SAAADI. This clonotype was obtained from a human donor in good health. The gene calls are TRBV10-2 and TRBJ2-7, with D possibly TRBD2 on 7 matching bases. Sequenced material: T cells isolated from PBMCs. The CDR3 nucleotides read TGCGCCAGTGCTAGGGGGGCCAGGGCGGGGGTCCTTATGGAGCAGTACTTC. It specifies CASARGARAGVLMEQYF.